What follows is one TCR beta chain and its context. These data belong to a study of OX40 agonist ivuxolimab in advanced cancers. For the study at large: Prior anti-PD-1, anti-PD-L1 or anti-CTLA-4 therapy was allowed; around 40% had some.

Clones were sequenced by immunoSEQ multiplex PCR, and TCRdb holds only the in-frame ones, with some missing. The profile shows about 64,000 clones, about 88% of them singletons. V lost 8 bases and J 8 bases, leaving 12 bases between the germline ends. The CDR3 totals 12 residues. The germline gives CDR1 WSHSY, CDR2 SAAADI. V usage is TRBV10-2 and J usage is TRBJ2-2, with D hard to call. The sequence was collected from an adult with an advanced solid tumor such as melanoma, head and neck, liver or kidney cancer. Source: CD4+ or CD8+ T cells sorted from blood, taken in a trial of the OX40 agonist ivuxolimab. As DNA, the CDR3 is TGCGCCAGCTCCTTAGTCCCGGGGGAGCTGTTTTTT. Translation: CASSLVPGELFF.